The T cell receptor (beta chain) under discussion was sequenced for a study of T cell responses to AZD1222 COVID-19 vaccine. The data were produced by immunoSEQ multiplex PCR, yet TCRdb's version contains in-frame clones alone and is incomplete. The table shows around 180,000 clones, with around 91% occurring only once. This CDR3 comprises 13 residues. Between the trimmed V and J ends, which lost 5 bases and 2 bases, there was a span of 9 bases. CDR1 SGHVS and CDR2 FNYEAQ come from the germline V gene. Material: peripheral blood, obtained on day 0 of AZD1222 vaccination. The J gene is TRBJ2-5, the V gene TRBV7-6, with D perhaps matching TRBD1 (5 bases). This clonotype originated in an adult in good health. The CDR3 DNA is TGTGCCAGCAGCCGGACAAATCAAGAGACCCAGTACTTC. It specifies CASSRTNQETQYF.